Here is one T cell receptor beta chain with its context. The data stem from a study of technical replicates of blood from a few donors. Assay: immunoSEQ multiplex PCR; the TCRdb copy retains only in-frame clones and omits some. The table includes tens of thousands of clones, 80% to 90% detected once. The germline gives CDR1 SNHLY, CDR2 FYNNEI. Trimming took off 4 bases at V and 1 base at J, with 11 bases between the two ends. CDR3 length equals 15 residues. The material sequenced was PBMCs. This clonotype was sampled from a human donor in good health. Some clones in this sample may be carry-over from other donors' samples. The rearrangement joins TRBV2 to TRBJ2-1; D is ambiguous. CDR3 sequence reads: CASSGGRQSYNEQFF. CDR3 nucleotide sequence: TGTGCCAGCAGTGGAGGAAGGCAGTCCTACAATGAGCAGTTCTTC.